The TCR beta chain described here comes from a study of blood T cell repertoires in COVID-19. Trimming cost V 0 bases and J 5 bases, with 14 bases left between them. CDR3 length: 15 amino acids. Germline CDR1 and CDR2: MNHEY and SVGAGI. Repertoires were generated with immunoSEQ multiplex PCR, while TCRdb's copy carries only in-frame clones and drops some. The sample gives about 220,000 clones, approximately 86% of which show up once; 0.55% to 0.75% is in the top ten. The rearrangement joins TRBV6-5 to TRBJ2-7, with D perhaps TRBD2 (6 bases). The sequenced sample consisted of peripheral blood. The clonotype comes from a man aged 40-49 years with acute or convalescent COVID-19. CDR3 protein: CASSYSIEGRHEQYF. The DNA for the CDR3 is TGTGCCAGCAGTTACTCGATAGAAGGGAGGCACGAGCAGTACTTC.